The clone carrying this TCR beta chain was seen once. Its antigen is as yet unknown. Produced via immunoSEQ multiplex PCR; TCRdb's table is partial and in-frame only. Among some 1,100,000 clones listed, approximately 80% were seen once. The source of the sample is a study of shared clonotypes between healthy human individuals. Overall study: Three plates were used per donor for CD4 naive, three for CD4 memory, two for CD8 naive and one for CD8 memory.

This CDR3 contains 14 residues. Germline loops: CDR1 MNHNS, CDR2 SASEGT. Trimming stripped 7 bases from V and 0 bases from J, with 11 bases between. Study-level findings and limits: The genetic and exposure-history diversity represented was limited by few donors. The researchers took only blood, and tissue repertoires probably look different.

The chain has TRBV6-1 and TRBJ2-3; D not resolved. The clonotype was recovered from a man younger than 30 in good health. Some clones in this sample may be carry-over from other donors' samples. Sequenced sample: memory CD4+ T cells from PBMCs. Regarding subset: CD45RA-negative fraction. Written as DNA, the CDR3 is TGTGCCAGCAAGACGCTAACAAGCACAGATACGCAGTATTTT. Protein product: CASKTLTSTDTQYF.